Listed below are T cell receptor beta chains from one sample, sequenced in a study of Graves' ophthalmopathy and Graves' hyperthyroidism. TCRdb independently ran MiXCR on the multiplex PCR reads; one entry per CDR3 protein. This table holds roughly 160,000 distinct CDR3 sequences, over 35% found once. The sequenced sample was peripheral blood. These receptor sequences come from a woman between 35 and 50 years old with Graves' ophthalmopathy. The CDR3 runs from the conserved cysteine through the conserved F or W. The D gene is left open where the match is weak. Only some rows state a clone size, as once, few, many or a class for expanded clones.

J	V	D	size	CDR3	DNA
TRBJ1-1	TRBV28	-	many	CASSLPTITEAFF	TGTGCCAGCAGTCTACCGACAATCACTGAAGCTTTCTTT
TRBJ2-5	TRBV20-1	-	-	CSANTGTPGVGTQYF	TGCAGTGCCAACACCGGGACCCCGGGGGTGGGGACCCAGTACTTC
TRBJ1-5	TRBV15	-	many	CATSRDLFLGSQPQHF	TGTGCCACCAGCAGAGATCTATTTTTGGGGAGTCAGCCCCAGCATTTT
TRBJ2-2	TRBV4-1	TRBD1	-	CASSPTGMGTGELFF	TGCGCCAGCAGCCCGACAGGGATGGGCACCGGGGAGCTGTTTTTT
TRBJ1-2	TRBV13	-	many	CASSTIQGTVYGYTF	TGTGCCAGCAGCACGATACAGGGAACCGTCTATGGCTACACCTTC
TRBJ2-2	TRBV10-3	-	many	CAIRGGGATTGELFF	TGTGCCATCAGGGGCGGCGGGGCGACCACCGGGGAGCTGTTTTTT
TRBJ2-7	TRBV28	TRBD2	-	CASSFQQLAGGYEQYF	TGTGCCAGCAGTTTCCAACAACTAGCGGGAGGTTACGAGCAGTACTTC
TRBJ1-1	TRBV6-6	-	many	CASSYGRGPIEAFF	TGTGCCAGCAGTTACGGGAGGGGACCTATTGAAGCTTTCTTT
TRBJ1-2	TRBV11-2	-	-	CASSQNSPNTYGYTF	TGTGCCAGCAGTCAGAATTCCCCTAATACTTATGGCTACACCTTC
TRBJ1-3	TRBV5-6	-	many	CASSLLPTGNTIYF	TGTGCCAGCAGCTTGCTCCCAACTGGAAACACCATATATTTT
TRBJ2-7	TRBV12-3/TRBV12-4	-	-	CASSIGVTYEQYF	TGTGCCAGCAGTATTGGGGTGACCTACGAGCAGTACTTC
TRBJ2-2	TRBV20-1	TRBD2	many	CSASGGNVAGELFF	TGCAGTGCTAGCGGGGGGAACGTCGCCGGGGAGCTGTTTTTT
TRBJ2-7	TRBV6-5	-	many	CASSYHGETYEQYF	TGTGCCAGCAGTTACCACGGTGAGACCTACGAGCAGTACTTC
TRBJ1-1	TRBV6-2/TRBV6-3	-	-	CASSHSGQSNTEAFF	TGTGCCAGCAGTCACTCGGGGCAATCGAACACTGAAGCTTTCTTT
TRBJ2-7	TRBV28	TRBD1	many	CASSQGQVGEQYF	TGTGCCAGCAGCCAGGGACAGGTCGGCGAGCAGTACTTC
TRBJ2-7	TRBV28	-	many	CASSVSGPSSYEQYF	TGTGCCAGCAGTGTGTCCGGGCCGAGCTCCTACGAGCAGTACTTC
TRBJ2-2	TRBV30	-	many	CAWQRGTGELFF	TGTGCCTGGCAAAGGGGGACCGGGGAGCTGTTTTTT
TRBJ2-7	TRBV6-5	-	many	CASSYSRTAREQYF	TGTGCCAGCAGTTACTCGCGGACGGCCCGGGAGCAGTACTTC
TRBJ2-5	TRBV12-3/TRBV12-4	-	-	CASSISAREAQYF	TGTGCCAGCAGTATAAGCGCGAGGGAGGCCCAGTACTTC
TRBJ2-5	TRBV7-2	-	many	CASSSGVGETQYF	TGTGCCAGCAGCTCGGGAGTAGGAGAGACCCAGTACTTC
TRBJ2-7	TRBV7-8	-	-	CATGHTSYEQYF	TGTGCCACGGGGCACACCTCCTACGAGCAGTACTTC
TRBJ2-7	TRBV6-2/TRBV6-3	TRBD1	-	CASSLRDRGLREQYF	TGTGCCAGCAGTTTGCGGGACAGGGGGCTGCGCGAGCAGTACTTC
TRBJ2-7	TRBV14	-	-	CASSQPARGRYEQYF	TGTGCCAGCAGCCAACCCGCCCGGGGTAGGTACGAGCAGTACTTC
TRBJ2-6	TRBV11-1	-	many	CASSGFGGGNVLTF	TGTGCCAGCAGTGGATTCGGGGGTGGCAACGTCCTGACTTTC
TRBJ2-7	TRBV20-1	-	many	CSASGQFSYEQYF	TGCAGTGCTAGTGGACAGTTTTCCTACGAGCAGTACTTC
TRBJ2-5	TRBV7-2	TRBD2	-	CASSKPSGTDQETQYF	TGTGCCAGCAGCAAACCCAGCGGGACTGACCAAGAGACCCAGTACTTC
TRBJ1-2	TRBV7-9	-	many	CASSFTTAYGYTF	TGTGCCAGCAGCTTTACGACAGCCTATGGCTACACCTTC
TRBJ1-2	TRBV7-9	-	many	CASSLRTGDGYTF	TGTGCCAGCAGCTTGAGGACTGGGGATGGCTACACCTTC
TRBJ1-1	TRBV12-3/TRBV12-4	TRBD1	-	CASGDRIITEAFF	TGTGCCAGCGGGGACAGAATCATCACTGAAGCTTTCTTT
TRBJ1-1	TRBV6-5	-	many	CASSYRGELEAFF	TGTGCCAGCAGTTACAGGGGGGAATTGGAAGCTTTCTTT
TRBJ2-5	TRBV28	-	-	CASSLPTGPQETQYF	TGTGCCAGCAGCTTACCTACAGGGCCTCAAGAGACCCAGTACTTC
TRBJ2-7	TRBV28	-	many	CASTDGTEYEQYF	TGTGCCAGCACTGACGGGACGGAGTACGAGCAGTACTTC
TRBJ2-5	TRBV7-2	-	-	CASSLPPGETQYF	TGTGCCAGCAGCCTCCCCCCGGGGGAGACCCAGTACTTC
TRBJ2-7	TRBV29-1	TRBD1	many	CSVERDRGYEQYF	TGCAGCGTTGAACGCGACAGGGGCTACGAGCAGTACTTC
TRBJ2-7	TRBV28	-	many	CASSILGTGYEQYF	TGTGCCAGCAGCATACTTGGGACGGGGTACGAGCAGTACTTC
TRBJ2-7	TRBV15	TRBD1	-	CATSREGTELYEQYF	TGTGCCACCAGCAGAGAGGGGACAGAACTCTACGAGCAGTACTTC
TRBJ1-5	TRBV6-1	TRBD1	many	CASSADRGIQPQHF	TGTGCCAGCAGCGCCGACAGGGGGATACAGCCCCAGCATTTT